The 5 T cell receptor beta chains in this list originate from one sample, sequenced in a study of cytomegalovirus exposure and HLA in healthy donors. The PCR used 60 Vbeta and 13 Jbeta primers. The repertoire was sequenced with immunoSEQ multiplex PCR; TCRdb's copy has only in-frame clones and lacks some. Of 200,000 to 250,000 clones in the sample, 70% to 85% were seen once. The source material was PBMCs. These receptors were collected from an older woman in good health and CMV-seropositive.

This chain joins TRBV28 and TRBJ1-2; D is uncertain. CDR1 is MDHEN and CDR2 is SYDVKM in the germline V gene. Trimming cost V 5 bases and J 4 bases, with 17 bases left between them. This CDR3 comprises 15 residues. CDR3 residues: CASSLDTSAPYGYTF. Written as DNA, the CDR3 is TGTGCCAGCAGTCTCGACACCTCTGCACCCTATGGCTACACCTTC.

The rearrangement uses TRBV5-1 and TRBJ2-1; 11 nucleotides align to TRBD2. The V segment lost 5 bases and the J segment 1 base; nucleotides outside the gene matches: 8. The CDR3 is 17 residues long. CDR1 is SGHRS, CDR2 YFSETQ, per germline. The CDR3 DNA reads TGCGCCAGCAGGACTCAACTAGCGGGAGTATCCTACAATGAGCAGTTCTTC. Amino acids: CASRTQLAGVSYNEQFF.

The chain joins TRBV11-2 to TRBJ2-2; 9 bases map to TRBD2. The V gene's germline CDR1 is SGHAT and CDR2 FQNNGV. J was trimmed by 7 bases and V by 8 bases; bases with no gene match: 8. The CDR3 extends over 14 amino acids. DNA of the CDR3: TGTGCCAGCCGCCGGACTAGCGCGGTCGGGGAGCTGTTTTTT. It codes for CASRRTSAVGELFF.

The V call is TRBV7-2, the J call TRBJ2-7; 7 bases are shared with TRBD1. After removal of 5 bases from V and 4 bases from J, the junction contained 2 bases not matched to a gene. The V gene's germline CDR1 is SGHTA and CDR2 FQGNSA. The CDR3 totals 12 residues. The CDR3 region has the DNA TGTGCCAGCAGCAAACAGGGGTACGAGCAGTACTTC. Its protein is CASSKQGYEQYF.

The chain employs TRBV30 and TRBJ1-1; D uncertain. The CDR3 is made up of 14 amino acids. Germline V lookup: CDR1 GTSNPN, CDR2 SVGIG (reference sequence). V dropped 0 bases and J dropped 0 bases, with 8 bases sitting between them. For the CDR3, the DNA is TGTGCCTGGAGTGTAGCTTCTGTGAACACTGAAGCTTTCTTT. Translated: CAWSVASVNTEAFF.